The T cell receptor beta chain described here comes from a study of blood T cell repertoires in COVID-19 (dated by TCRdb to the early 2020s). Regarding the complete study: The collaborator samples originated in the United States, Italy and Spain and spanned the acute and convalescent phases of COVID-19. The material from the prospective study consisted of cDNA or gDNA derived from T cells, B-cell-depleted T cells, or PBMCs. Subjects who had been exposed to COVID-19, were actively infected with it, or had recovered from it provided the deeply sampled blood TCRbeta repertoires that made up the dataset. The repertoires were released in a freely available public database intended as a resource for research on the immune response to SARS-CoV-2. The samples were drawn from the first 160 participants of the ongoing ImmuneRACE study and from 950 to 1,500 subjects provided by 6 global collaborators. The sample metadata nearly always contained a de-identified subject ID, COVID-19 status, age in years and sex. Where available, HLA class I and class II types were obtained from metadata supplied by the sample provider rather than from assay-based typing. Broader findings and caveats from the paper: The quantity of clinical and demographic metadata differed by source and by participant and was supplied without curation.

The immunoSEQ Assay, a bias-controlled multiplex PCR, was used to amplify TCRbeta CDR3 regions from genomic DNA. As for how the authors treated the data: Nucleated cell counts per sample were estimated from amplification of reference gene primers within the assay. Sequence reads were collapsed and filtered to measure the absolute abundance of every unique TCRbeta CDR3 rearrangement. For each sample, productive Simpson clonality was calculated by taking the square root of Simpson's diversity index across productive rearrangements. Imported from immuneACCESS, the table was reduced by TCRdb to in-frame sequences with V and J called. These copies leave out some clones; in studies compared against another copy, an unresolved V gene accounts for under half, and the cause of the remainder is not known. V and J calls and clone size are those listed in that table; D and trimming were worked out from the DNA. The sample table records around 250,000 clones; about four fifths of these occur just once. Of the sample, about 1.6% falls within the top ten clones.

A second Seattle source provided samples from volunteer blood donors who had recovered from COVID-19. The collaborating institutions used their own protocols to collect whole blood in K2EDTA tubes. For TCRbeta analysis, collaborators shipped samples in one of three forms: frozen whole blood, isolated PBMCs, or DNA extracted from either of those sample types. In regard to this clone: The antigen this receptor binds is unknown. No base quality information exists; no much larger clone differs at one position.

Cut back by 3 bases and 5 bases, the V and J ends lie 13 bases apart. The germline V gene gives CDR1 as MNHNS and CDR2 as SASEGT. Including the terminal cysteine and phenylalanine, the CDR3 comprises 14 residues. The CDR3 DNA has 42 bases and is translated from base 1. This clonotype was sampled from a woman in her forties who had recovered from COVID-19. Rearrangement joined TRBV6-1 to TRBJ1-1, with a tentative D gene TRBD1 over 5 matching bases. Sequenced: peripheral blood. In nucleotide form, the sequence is TGTGCCAGCAGTGACAAAGGGGTGGCGACTGAAGCTTTCTTT. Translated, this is CASSDKGVATEAFF.